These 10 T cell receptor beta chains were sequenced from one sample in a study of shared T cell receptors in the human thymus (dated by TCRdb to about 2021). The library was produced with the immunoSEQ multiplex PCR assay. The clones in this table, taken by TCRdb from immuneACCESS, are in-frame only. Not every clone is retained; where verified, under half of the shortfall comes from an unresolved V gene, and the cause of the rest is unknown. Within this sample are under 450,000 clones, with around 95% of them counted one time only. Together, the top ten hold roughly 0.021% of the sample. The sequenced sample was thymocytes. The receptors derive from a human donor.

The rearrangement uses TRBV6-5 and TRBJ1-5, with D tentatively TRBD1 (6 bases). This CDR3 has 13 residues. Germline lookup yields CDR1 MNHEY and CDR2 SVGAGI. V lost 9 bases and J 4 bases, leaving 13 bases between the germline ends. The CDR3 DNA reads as TGTGCCAGTAGGGGGGATGGGAATCAGCCCCAGCATTTT. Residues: CASRGDGNQPQHF.

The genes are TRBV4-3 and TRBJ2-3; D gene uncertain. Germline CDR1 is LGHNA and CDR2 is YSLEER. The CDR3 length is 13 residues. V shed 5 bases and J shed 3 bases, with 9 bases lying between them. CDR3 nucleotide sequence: TGCGCCAGCAGCTCCCCTGGTACAGATACGCAGTATTTT. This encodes CASSSPGTDTQYF.

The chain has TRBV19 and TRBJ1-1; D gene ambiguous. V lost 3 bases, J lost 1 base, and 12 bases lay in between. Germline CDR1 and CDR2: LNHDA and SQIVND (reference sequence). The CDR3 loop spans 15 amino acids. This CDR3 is CASSIPSLSNTEAFF. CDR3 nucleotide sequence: TGTGCCAGTAGTATTCCCAGTCTTTCGAACACTGAAGCTTTCTTT.

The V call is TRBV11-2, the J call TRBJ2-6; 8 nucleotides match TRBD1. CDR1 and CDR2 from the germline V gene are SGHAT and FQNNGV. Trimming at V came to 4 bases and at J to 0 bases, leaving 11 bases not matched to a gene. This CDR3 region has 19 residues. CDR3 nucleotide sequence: TGTGCCAGCAGCTCCTTTTCGGACAGGGATCGCTCTGGGGCCAACGTCCTGACTTTC. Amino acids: CASSSFSDRDRSGANVLTF.

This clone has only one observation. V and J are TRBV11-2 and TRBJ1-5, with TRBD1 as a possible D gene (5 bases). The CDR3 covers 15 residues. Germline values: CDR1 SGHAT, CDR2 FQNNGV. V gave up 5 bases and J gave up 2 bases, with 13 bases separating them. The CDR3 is CASSLGRIRNQPQHF. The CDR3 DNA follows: TGTGCCAGCAGCCTGGGACGGATTCGCAATCAGCCCCAGCATTTT. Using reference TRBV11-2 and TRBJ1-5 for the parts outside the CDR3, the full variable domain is EAGVAQSPRYKIIEKRQSVAFWCNPISGHATLYWYQQILGQGPKLLIQFQNNGVVDDSQLPKDRFSAERLKGVDSTLKIQPAKLEDSAVYLCASSLGRIRNQPQHFGDGTRLSIL.

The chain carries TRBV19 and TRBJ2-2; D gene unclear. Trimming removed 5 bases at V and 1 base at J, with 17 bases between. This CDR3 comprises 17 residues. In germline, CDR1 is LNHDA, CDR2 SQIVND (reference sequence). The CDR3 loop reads CASSFTQVQRNTGELFF. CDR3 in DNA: TGTGCCAGTAGTTTTACTCAGGTGCAGAGGAACACCGGGGAGCTGTTTTTT.

This CDR3 reads CASSLVGTGTDYGYTF. CDR3 sequence (DNA): TGCGCCAGCAGCTTGGTGGGGACAGGGACCGACTATGGCTACACCTTC. The chain couples TRBV5-1 to TRBJ1-2; TRBD1 matches at 9 bases. The trim removed 0 bases at V and 3 bases at J, leaving 6 bases unmatched. The CDR3 is 16 residues long. CDR1 and CDR2 (germline): SGHRS, YFSETQ.

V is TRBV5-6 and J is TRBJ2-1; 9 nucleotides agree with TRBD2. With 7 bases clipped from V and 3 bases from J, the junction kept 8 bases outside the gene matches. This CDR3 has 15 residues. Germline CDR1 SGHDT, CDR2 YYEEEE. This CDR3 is CASGPREGYYNEQFF. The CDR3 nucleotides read TGTGCCAGCGGACCGCGGGAGGGGTACTACAATGAGCAGTTCTTC.

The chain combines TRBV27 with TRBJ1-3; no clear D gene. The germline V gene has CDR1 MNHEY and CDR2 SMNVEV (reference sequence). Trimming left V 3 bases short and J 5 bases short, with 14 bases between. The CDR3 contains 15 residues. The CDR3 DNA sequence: TGTGCCAGCAGTTTTAGCCGAGGCAGCCGAAACACCATATATTTT. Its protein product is CASSFSRGSRNTIYF.

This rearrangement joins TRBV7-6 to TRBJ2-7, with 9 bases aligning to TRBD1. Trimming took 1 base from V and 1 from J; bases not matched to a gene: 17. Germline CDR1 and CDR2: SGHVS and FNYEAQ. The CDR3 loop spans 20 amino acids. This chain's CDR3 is CASSLVSRDRDSYFSYEQYF. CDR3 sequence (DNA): TGTGCCAGCAGCTTAGTCTCCCGGGACAGGGATTCCTATTTTTCCTACGAGCAGTACTTC. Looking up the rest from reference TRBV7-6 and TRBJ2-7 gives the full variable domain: GAGVSQSPRYKVTKRGQDVALRCDPISGHVSLYWYRQALGQGPEFLTYFNYEAQQDKSGLPNDRFSAERPEGSISTLTIQRTEQRDSAMYRCASSLVSRDRDSYFSYEQYFGPGTRLTVT.